This entry features one T cell receptor (beta chain) sequence. Its matching antigen is unknown. The germline V gene has CDR1 LGHNA and CDR2 YNFKEQ. V was pared by 0 bases and J by 2 bases, with 8 bases between. This CDR3 region has 16 residues. This sample stems from a study of CD8 T cells in Susac syndrome. Study details: Within the sequenced Susac syndrome patient group, 5 or 6 exhibited active disease and about 8 were in remission. Patients with Susac syndrome had blood drawn and were at that point therapy-naive, on corticosteroids, or on intravenous immunoglobulin alone.

General study points: Individuals included in the TCR sequencing and HLA analysis were acknowledged by the study to be relatively few in number.

RNA, at about 0.45 to 1 ug, was reverse transcribed with random hexamers. The immunoSEQ assay covered 54 Vbeta and 13 Jbeta segments for CDR3. MiXCR was run by TCRdb on the immunoSEQ multiplex PCR reads, yielding one entry per CDR3 protein. Found here are 130,000 or so distinct CDR3 sequences, roughly 95% of them singletons; the top ten hold about 0.14%. This TCR was recovered from a human donor with Susac syndrome. The material sequenced was CD4+ T cells from PBMCs. The chain is built from TRBV4-2 and TRBJ2-6, with TRBD2 as a possible D gene (5 bases). The CDR3 DNA follows: TGTGCCAGCAGCCAAGAAACCGGGACTGGGGCCAACGTCCTGACTTTC. Translated: CASSQETGTGANVLTF.